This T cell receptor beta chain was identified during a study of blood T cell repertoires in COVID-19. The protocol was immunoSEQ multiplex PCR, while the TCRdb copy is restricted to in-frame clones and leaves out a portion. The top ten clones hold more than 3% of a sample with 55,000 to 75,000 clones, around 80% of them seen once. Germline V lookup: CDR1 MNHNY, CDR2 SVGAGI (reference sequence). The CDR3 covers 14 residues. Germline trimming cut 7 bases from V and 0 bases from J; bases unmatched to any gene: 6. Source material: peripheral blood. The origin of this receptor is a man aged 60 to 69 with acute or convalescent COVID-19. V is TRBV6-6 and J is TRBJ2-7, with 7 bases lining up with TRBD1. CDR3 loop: CASNHRGPSYEQYF. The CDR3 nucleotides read TGTGCCAGCAATCACAGGGGTCCCTCCTACGAGCAGTACTTC.